The next 20 T cell receptor beta chains were all read from a single sample in a study of T cell repertoires in cytomegalovirus infection. Using its own MiXCR run on the reads, TCRdb lists one record per CDR3 protein. The repertoire consists of fewer than 550,000 distinct CDR3 sequences, with around 27% occurring once and the leading ten covering over 10%. Sequencing was performed on PBMCs. The receptor source for this set is a human donor in good health (CMV status not recorded). Some clones in this sample may be carry-over from other donors' samples.

This clonotype was seen a handful of times. V and J are TRBV5-1 and TRBJ2-7, with D possibly being TRBD2 (6 bases). The germline gives CDR1 SGHRS, CDR2 YFSETQ. The CDR3 spans 14 residues. The V gene lost 3 bases and the J gene lost 5 bases, with 15 bases spanning the gap. The DNA for the CDR3 is TGCGCCAGCAGCTGGGGGGACCGATTCGACGAGCAGTACGTC. Amino acids: CASSWGDRFDEQYV.

The gene calls are TRBV7-6 and TRBJ2-5; 7 bases are a match to TRBD1. This CDR3 comprises 14 residues. V lost 5 bases to trimming and J lost 4 bases; unmatched junction nucleotides: 7. Germline CDR1 reads SGHVS; CDR2 reads FNYEAQ. The CDR3 bases are TGTGCCAGCAGCCGACAGGGAATAGGAGAGACCCAGTACTTC. Encoded protein: CASSRQGIGETQYF.

This clonotype was recorded a few times. The V call is TRBV7-9, the J call TRBJ2-3; no clear D gene. V lost 2 bases and J 3 bases, leaving 6 bases between the germline ends. Germline CDR1 reads SEHNR; CDR2 reads FQNEAQ (reference sequence). The length of the CDR3 is 13 residues. Written as DNA, the CDR3 is TGTGCCAGCAGCTTATTCTCAACAGATACGCAGTATTTT. Translating gives CASSLFSTDTQYF.

The rearrangement uses TRBV7-6 and TRBJ1-1; D unresolved. CDR3 length: 13 amino acids. Trimming took off 5 bases at V and 5 bases at J, with 12 bases between the two ends. The germline CDR1 and CDR2 sequences are SGHVS and FNYEAQ. The CDR3 here is CASSRALSTEAFF. The DNA for the CDR3 is TGTGCCAGCAGCCGGGCCTTGAGTACTGAAGCTTTCTTT. Supplemented by reference TRBV7-6 and TRBJ1-1, the full variable domain reads GAGVSQSPRYKVTKRGQDVALRCDPISGHVSLYWYRQALGQGPEFLTYFNYEAQQDKSGLPNDRFSAERPEGSISTLTIQRTEQRDSAMYRCASSRALSTEAFFGQGTRLTVV.

The rearrangement links TRBV28 to TRBJ2-7, with TRBD2 matching over 13 bases. V dropped 3 bases and J dropped 2; count of bases not matched to a gene: 4. The CDR3 sequence is 16 residues long. Per germline, CDR1 MDHEN and CDR2 SYDVKM. The CDR3 DNA follows: TGTGCCAGCAGTTTGGGGACTAGCGGGAAAGCCTACGAGCAGTACTTC. Its translation is CASSLGTSGKAYEQYF. Supplemented by reference TRBV28 and TRBJ2-7, the full variable domain reads DVKVTQSSRYLVKRTGEKVFLECVQDMDHENMFWYRQDPGLGLRLIYFSYDVKMKEKGDIPEGYSVSREKKERFSLILESASTNQTSMYLCASSLGTSGKAYEQYFGPGTRLTVT.

The table lists this clonotype with a few counts. The gene calls are TRBV6-2 or TRBV6-3 and TRBJ1-5, with a tentative D call TRBD1 (5 bases). CDR1 is MNHEY, CDR2 SVGEGT, per germline. CDR3 length: 15 amino acids. The V end was cut by 4 bases, the J end by 1 base, with 11 bases between. The CDR3 region has the DNA TGTGCCAGCAGTTCCGTGGGGGACAGCAATCAGCCCCAGCATTTT. It specifies CASSSVGDSNQPQHF.

CDR3 nucleotide sequence: TGCAGTGCTAGCCGTCGGGAGGACTTATACAATGAGCAGTTCTTC. It is translated as CSASRREDLYNEQFF. The genes are TRBV20-1 and TRBJ2-1, with 7 nucleotides matching TRBD2. Germline V gene data show CDR1 as DFQATT and CDR2 as SNEGSKA (reference sequence). The CDR3 totals 15 residues. With 3 bases clipped from V and 4 bases from J, the junction kept 9 bases outside the gene matches.

The rearrangement uses TRBV4-1 and TRBJ2-3; no clear D gene. The germline V and J ends were trimmed by 4 bases and 6 bases, with 8 bases remaining between them. CDR1 and CDR2 from the germline V gene are MGHRA and YSYEKL. This CDR3 has 12 residues. CDR3 sequence: CASSPNPDTQYF. CDR3 coding DNA: TGCGCCAGCAGCCCCAACCCCGATACGCAGTATTTT.

In this sample, this clonotype turned up many times. The V call is TRBV7-2, the J call TRBJ2-4, with D tentatively TRBD2 (6 bases). The CDR3 runs 15 residues. Germline CDR1 SGHTA, CDR2 FQGNSA. The V and J ends lost 4 bases and 0 bases respectively, with 10 bases between them. CDR3 DNA: TGTGCCAGCAGCTCGGGACTCCTAGCCAAAAACATTCAGTACTTC. Translated: CASSSGLLAKNIQYF.

The J gene is TRBJ2-2, the V gene TRBV11-3; no definite D call. The V end lost 6 bases, the J end lost 5 bases, and 16 bases lay between the germline ends. This CDR3 has 15 residues. From germline, CDR1 is SGHNT and CDR2 YENEEA. CDR3 amino acids: CASRESVLGTGELFF. The CDR3 DNA is TGTGCCAGCAGGGAAAGTGTATTGGGTACCGGGGAGCTGTTTTTT.

The chain carries TRBV7-2 and TRBJ2-3; D is uncertain. The CDR3 has 15 amino acids. Germline V gene sequence: CDR1 SGHTA, CDR2 FQGNSA. Between the trimmed V and J ends, which lost 7 bases and 0 bases, there was a span of 14 bases. The CDR3 nucleotides are TGTGCCAGCACCCCCCCCCCCCTAAGCACAGATACGCAGTATTTT. It yields the protein CASTPPPLSTDTQYF.

This clonotype came up a few times. This chain joins TRBV12-3 or TRBV12-4 and TRBJ2-7; 9 nucleotides line up with TRBD1. The CDR3 consists of 16 residues. Trimming took 5 bases from V and 6 from J; bases not matched to a gene: 14. The CDR3 nucleotides are TGTGCCAGCAGTCAATCCCCGGGACAGGGTGTTCGCGAGCAGTACTTC. Its translation is CASSQSPGQGVREQYF.

This clonotype was counted between two and nine times. The chain uses TRBV6-2 or TRBV6-3 and TRBJ2-2, with 7 bases fitting TRBD2. The V gene's germline CDR1 is MNHEY and CDR2 SVGEGT. After removal of 1 base from V and 4 bases from J, the junction contained 3 bases not matched to a gene. CDR3 size: 15 residues. CDR3 residues: CASSYLTSATGELFF. DNA of the CDR3: TGTGCCAGCAGTTACTTAACTAGCGCCACCGGGGAGCTGTTTTTT.

This clonotype was found a few times. V usage is TRBV7-2 and J usage is TRBJ2-1; D gene ambiguous. Germline V gives CDR1 SGHTA, CDR2 FQGNSA. The CDR3 spans 14 residues. Trimming removed 3 bases at V and 4 bases at J, with 10 bases between. The DNA of the CDR3 is TGTGCCAGCAGCTTCGATCCTGAATACAATGAGCAGTTCTTC. Protein sequence: CASSFDPEYNEQFF.

In this sample, this clonotype turned up many times. V usage is TRBV5-6 and J usage is TRBJ2-3; D unclear. The CDR3 extends over 14 amino acids. Germline loops: CDR1 SGHDT, CDR2 YYEEEE. Trimming pared 0 bases from V and 6 bases from J, leaving 11 bases between. The CDR3 loop is CASSLALSWDTQYF. CDR3 DNA: TGTGCCAGCAGCTTGGCCCTCTCCTGGGATACGCAGTATTTT.

This chain joins TRBV10-3 and TRBJ2-7; D is unresolved. V shed 0 bases and J shed 1 base, with 16 bases lying between them. The length of the CDR3 is 17 residues. From germline, CDR1 is ENHRY and CDR2 SYGVKD. In DNA, the CDR3 is TGTGCCATCAGTGAGTCGTCACACTTTAAACTTTCCTACGAGCAGTACTTC. It yields the protein CAISESSHFKLSYEQYF.

This clonotype was counted a few times. The chain recombines TRBV7-2 with TRBJ2-4; 8 nucleotides align to TRBD2. J was trimmed by 6 bases and V by 5 bases; bases with no gene match: 15. The CDR3 contains 17 residues. Germline lookup yields CDR1 SGHTA and CDR2 FQGNSA. CDR3 sequence reads: CASSRGTGRALGNIQYF. DNA of the CDR3: TGTGCCAGCAGCCGAGGAACCGGGAGGGCCCTAGGAAACATTCAGTACTTC.

The chain combines TRBV6-2 or TRBV6-3 with TRBJ2-5; D may be TRBD2 (6 bases). The V gene's germline CDR1 is MNHEY and CDR2 SVGEGT. The CDR3 has 17 amino acids. Trimming removed 10 bases from V and 2 bases from J, with 26 bases in between. Here the CDR3 DNA reads TGTGCCACCCAGGACCCGGTGGGTAGCGGAATACAAGAGACCCAGTACTTC. Its translation is CATQDPVGSGIQETQYF.

This clonotype was seen a few times. This chain uses TRBV29-1 with TRBJ1-2; D might be TRBD1 (5 bases). CDR1 is SQVTM, CDR2 ANQGSEA, per germline. This CDR3 has 12 amino acids. Trimming stripped 5 bases from V and 7 bases from J, with 14 bases between. In DNA form, the CDR3 reads TGCAGCGTTTTCGGGGGGTTGACTGGCTACACCTTC. Protein: CSVFGGLTGYTF.

This clonotype was seen many times. The chain's CDR3 is CASSLGPLTVSTGELFF. DNA of the CDR3: TGTGCCAGCAGCTTAGGCCCTCTGACAGTCTCGACCGGGGAGCTGTTTTTT. This chain connects TRBV7-2 to TRBJ2-2, with a weak D call TRBD1 (5 bases). This CDR3 contains 17 residues. V was pared by 1 base and J by 5 bases, with 17 bases between. Germline CDR1 reads SGHTA; CDR2 reads FQGNSA.